Listed here are 12 T cell receptor beta chains from one sample, sequenced in a study of blood T cell repertoires in COVID-19. The repertoire was sequenced with immunoSEQ multiplex PCR; TCRdb's copy has only in-frame clones and lacks some. The table has approximately 31,000 clones, roughly 85% seen once. The sequenced sample consisted of peripheral blood. The receptor set was obtained from a man older than 75 with active COVID-19.

V gene TRBV5-4 combines with J gene TRBJ2-1; D not certain. Trimming removed 4 bases from V and 0 bases from J, with 11 bases in between. This CDR3 region has 15 residues. Germline lookup yields CDR1 SGHNT and CDR2 YYREEE (reference sequence). The CDR3 protein is CASSLLFSSYNEQFF. CDR3 bases: TGTGCCAGCAGCCTCCTTTTTAGCTCCTACAATGAGCAGTTCTTC. Supplemented by reference TRBV5-4 and TRBJ2-1, the full variable domain reads ETGVTQSPTHLIKTRGQQVTLRCSSQSGHNTVSWYQQALGQGPQFIFQYYREEENGRGNFPPRFSGLQFPNYSSELNVNALELDDSALYLCASSLLFSSYNEQFFGPGTRLTVL.

This clone appeared a few times. V gene TRBV19 combines with J gene TRBJ2-1; TRBD1 aligns across 8 bases. The CDR3 is 15 residues long. The V and J ends lost 7 bases and 0 bases, in that order; junction bases with no gene match: 5. Germline loops: CDR1 LNHDA, CDR2 SQIVND (reference sequence). The CDR3, as DNA: TGTGCCAGTAAACTTACAGGGGGCTCCTACAATGAGCAGTTCTTC. Its protein is CASKLTGGSYNEQFF.

V usage is TRBV27 and J usage is TRBJ2-2, with unresolved D. The CDR3 is 15 residues long. V gave up 5 bases and J gave up 1 base, with 11 bases separating them. Germline V gene lookup returns CDR1 MNHEY and CDR2 SMNVEV (reference sequence). CDR3 sequence reads: CASSRPPGNTGELFF. CDR3 DNA sequence: TGTGCCAGCAGTAGACCACCGGGGAACACCGGGGAGCTGTTTTTT.

This clone was seen once. The rearrangement uses TRBV19 and TRBJ1-5, with 8 bases that match TRBD1. The germline V gene has CDR1 LNHDA and CDR2 SQIVND (reference sequence). After removal of 5 bases from V and 11 bases from J, the junction contained 11 bases not matched to a gene. The CDR3 length is 14 residues. The CDR3 nucleotides read TGTGCCAGTAGTCCTACTCAGGGGGCATCAGCCCAGCATTTT. Amino acid sequence: CASSPTQGASAQHF.

V gene TRBV27 combines with J gene TRBJ1-2; D uncertain. This CDR3 spans 13 amino acids. The germline V and J ends were trimmed by 3 bases and 4 bases, with 9 bases remaining between them. Germline V lookup: CDR1 MNHEY, CDR2 SMNVEV (reference sequence). The CDR3: CASSFSLGYGYTF. The CDR3 nucleotides read TGTGCCAGCAGTTTCTCCCTAGGCTATGGCTACACCTTC.

This chain joins TRBV5-1 and TRBJ2-7, with TRBD1 matching 11 bases. Losses at the gene ends were 3 bases for V and 4 bases for J; bases not matched to a gene: 6. Germline CDR1 and CDR2: SGHRS and YFSETQ. CDR3 length: 15 amino acids. CDR3: CASSSPDRGLYEQYF. The CDR3 DNA sequence: TGCGCCAGCAGCTCCCCGGACAGGGGGCTATACGAGCAGTACTTC.

The chain uses TRBV11-3 and TRBJ2-1; D might be TRBD1 (6 bases). Looked up from germline, CDR1 is SGHNT and CDR2 is YENEEA. This CDR3 has 15 residues. Trimming removed 1 base from V and 8 bases from J, with 15 bases in between. The CDR3 here is CASSLGSQGLDEQFF. As DNA, the CDR3 is TGTGCCAGCAGCTTAGGGTCACAGGGTCTGGATGAGCAGTTCTTC.

The CDR3 here is CASSFAGSDGEQYF. The CDR3 DNA reads TGCGCCAGCAGCTTCGCCGGGAGCGACGGCGAGCAGTACTTC. The chain has TRBV5-1 and TRBJ2-7; D is possibly TRBD2 (6 bases). Germline V gene sequence: CDR1 SGHRS, CDR2 YFSETQ. The ends were cut back, 2 bases at V and 6 bases at J, with 15 bases in the middle. The CDR3 consists of 14 residues.

The gene calls are TRBV6-5 and TRBJ1-4; 11 bases are a match to TRBD1. Trimming cost V 2 bases and J 10 bases; bases outside gene matches: 3. This CDR3 spans 14 amino acids. The germline V gene has CDR1 MNHEY and CDR2 SVGAGI. The CDR3 bases are TGTGCCAGCAGTTACGGACAGGGGGCACGAAAACTGTTTTTT. Protein product: CASSYGQGARKLFF.

This chain connects TRBV19 to TRBJ1-1; no clear D. Germline CDR1 and CDR2: LNHDA and SQIVND (reference sequence). The CDR3 covers 12 residues. Trimming left V 5 bases short and J 6 bases short, with 10 bases between. Here the CDR3 reads CASSRTESEAFF. CDR3 sequence (DNA): TGTGCCAGTAGTCGAACGGAGTCTGAAGCTTTCTTT.

The gene calls are TRBV10-3 and TRBJ2-7; D might be TRBD2 (6 bases). There are 13 residues in the CDR3. Germline CDR1 is ENHRY and CDR2 is SYGVKD. Trimming removed 8 bases from V and 6 bases from J, with 17 bases in between. Here the CDR3 DNA reads TGTGCCATCTGCTTTCGGCAGGGAGGCGAGCAGTACTTC. This translates into CAICFRQGGEQYF.

The chain is built from TRBV2 and TRBJ2-3; 8 positions match TRBD2. This CDR3 contains 14 residues. J lost 5 bases, V lost 9 bases, and 10 bases had no gene match. In germline, CDR1 is SNHLY, CDR2 FYNNEI. The CDR3 here is CASSAGGGKDTQYF. The CDR3 nucleotides read TGTGCCAGTTCGGCGGGGGGCGGTAAAGATACGCAGTATTTT.